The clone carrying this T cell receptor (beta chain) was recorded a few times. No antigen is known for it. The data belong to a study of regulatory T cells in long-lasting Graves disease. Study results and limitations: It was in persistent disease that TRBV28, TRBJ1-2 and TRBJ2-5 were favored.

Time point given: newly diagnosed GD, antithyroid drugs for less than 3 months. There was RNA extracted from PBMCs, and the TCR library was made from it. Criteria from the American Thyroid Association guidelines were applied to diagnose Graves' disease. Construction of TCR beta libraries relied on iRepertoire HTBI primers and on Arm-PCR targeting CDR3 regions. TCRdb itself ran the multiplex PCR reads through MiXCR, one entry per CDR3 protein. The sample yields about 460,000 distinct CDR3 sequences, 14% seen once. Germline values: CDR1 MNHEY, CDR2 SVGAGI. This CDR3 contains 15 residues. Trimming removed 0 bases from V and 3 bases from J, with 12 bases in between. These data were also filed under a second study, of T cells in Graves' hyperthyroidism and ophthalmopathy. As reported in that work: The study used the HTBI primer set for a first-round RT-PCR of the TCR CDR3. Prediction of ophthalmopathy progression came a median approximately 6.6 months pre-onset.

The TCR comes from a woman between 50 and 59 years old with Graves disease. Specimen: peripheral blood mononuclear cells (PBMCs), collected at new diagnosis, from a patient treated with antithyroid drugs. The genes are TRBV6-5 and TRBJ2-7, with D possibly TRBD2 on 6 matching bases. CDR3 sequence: CASSYSGGSYYEQYF. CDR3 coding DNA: TGTGCCAGCAGTTACTCCGGGGGTTCCTACTACGAGCAGTACTTC.